These 12 T cell receptor beta chains were sequenced from one sample in a study of shared clonotypes between healthy human individuals. The protocol was immunoSEQ multiplex PCR, while the TCRdb copy is restricted to in-frame clones and leaves out a portion. The sample lists 1.6 million or so clones, roughly 96% occurring once. The sequenced material came from naive CD4+ T cells sorted from blood. Subset meaning: CD45RA+ positively selected. These receptors all stem from a man aged 25 to 40 in good health.

The rearrangement uses TRBV7-3 and TRBJ2-3; D is unresolved. The CDR3 is 14 amino acids. V dropped 2 bases and J dropped 2 bases, with 8 bases sitting between them. Germline assignment: CDR1 SGHTA and CDR2 FQGTGA. The CDR3 spells CASSLARATDTQYF. The DNA of the CDR3 is TGTGCCAGCAGCTTAGCTAGGGCCACAGATACGCAGTATTTT.

This chain joins TRBV29-1 and TRBJ2-1; 11 bases agree with TRBD1. Germline trimming cut 3 bases from V and 3 bases from J; bases unmatched to any gene: 13. From germline, CDR1 is SQVTM and CDR2 ANQGSEA. The CDR3 is 18 amino acids. CDR3 sequence: CSVDRGPTGTGGYNEQFF. In DNA, the CDR3 is TGCAGCGTTGATCGCGGGCCCACCGGGACAGGGGGCTACAATGAGCAGTTCTTC.

CDR3 region: CASSESRRTGSSAFF. CDR3 in DNA: TGTGCCAGCAGTGAATCGAGGCGGACAGGCTCGTCAGCTTTCTTT. This sequence joins TRBV6-1 and TRBJ1-1, with 7 bases matching TRBD1. J was trimmed by 10 bases and V by 2 bases; bases with no gene match: 13. The CDR3 spans 15 residues. CDR1 is MNHNS and CDR2 is SASEGT in the germline V gene.

The V gene is TRBV28, the J gene TRBJ2-5, with D possibly matching TRBD2 (6 bases). Trimming took 6 bases from V and 4 from J, leaving 21 bases between them. Germline values: CDR1 MDHEN, CDR2 SYDVKM. The CDR3 runs to 16 residues. The CDR3 protein is CASSLQALGGSETQYF. In DNA form, the CDR3 reads TGTGCCAGCAGCCTTCAAGCCCTGGGGGGATCAGAGACCCAGTACTTC.

The J gene is TRBJ2-7, the V gene TRBV21-1. TRBV21-1 is a recognized pseudogene. The CDR3 loop spans 11 amino acids. Here the CDR3 DNA reads TGTGCCAGCAGCAAAGACTACGAGCAGTACTTC. Encoded protein: CASSKDYEQYF.

The rearrangement uses TRBV5-5 and TRBJ2-2, with 10 bases aligning to TRBD1. The J segment lost 0 bases and the V segment lost 4 bases, leaving 12 bases of the junction unmatched. The CDR3 is 19 amino acids. Germline V gene data show CDR1 as SGHKS and CDR2 as YYEKEE (reference sequence). CDR3 nucleotides: TGTGCCAGCAGCACTACGACAGGGGGCGCCCACGCGAACACCGGGGAGCTGTTTTTT. Its translation: CASSTTTGGAHANTGELFF.

V is TRBV27 and J is TRBJ1-2; the D gene is possibly TRBD1 (5 bases). V gave up 2 bases and J gave up 6 bases, with 13 bases separating them. The CDR3 is 14 residues long. Germline V gene sequence: CDR1 MNHEY, CDR2 SMNVEV (reference sequence). Here the CDR3 DNA reads TGTGCCAGCAGTTTACTGGCAGGGTTTGATGGCTACACCTTC. Translating it yields CASSLLAGFDGYTF.

The rearrangement uses TRBV10-1 and TRBJ2-1; 8 positions match TRBD1. V lost 4 bases to trimming and J lost 4 bases; unmatched junction nucleotides: 24. The CDR3 spans 21 residues. Looked up from germline, CDR1 is WNHNN and CDR2 is SYGVQD (reference sequence). The CDR3 here is CASSGRVGRTGSAPSYNEQFF. The CDR3 nucleotides are TGCGCCAGCAGTGGAAGAGTCGGGCGGACAGGGAGCGCGCCTTCTTACAATGAGCAGTTCTTC.

On this clone itself: In the same sample, other DNA sequences code for this CDR3. The rearrangement joins TRBV7-9 to TRBJ2-5; D gene unclear. The germline CDR1 and CDR2 sequences are SEHNR and FQNEAQ (reference sequence). V gave up 5 bases and J gave up 5 bases, with 6 bases separating them. This CDR3 has 11 residues. The CDR3 spells CASSLKETQYF. The CDR3, as DNA: TGTGCCAGCAGCCTGAAGGAGACCCAGTACTTC.

The J gene is TRBJ2-7, the V gene TRBV5-1, with TRBD2 identical over 8 bases. The trim removed 4 bases at V and 5 bases at J, leaving 8 bases unmatched. CDR1 is SGHRS, CDR2 YFSETQ, per germline. This CDR3 contains 14 residues. CDR3 bases: TGCGCCAGCAGCGATGCGGGAGGCCCGGACGAGCAGTACTTC. The encoded protein is CASSDAGGPDEQYF.

The gene calls are TRBV30 and TRBJ2-5; 8 positions match TRBD2. Germline V lookup: CDR1 GTSNPN, CDR2 SVGIG (reference sequence). The CDR3 totals 15 residues. The V segment lost 1 base and the J segment 3 bases; nucleotides outside the gene matches: 7. As DNA, the CDR3 is TGTGCCTGGAGTGCAATAACTAGCGGAAAAGAGACCCAGTACTTC. Protein sequence: CAWSAITSGKETQYF.

The rearrangement links TRBV30 to TRBJ2-7, with D tentatively TRBD1 or TRBD2 (7 bases each). Per the germline V gene, CDR1 is GTSNPN and CDR2 is SVGIG (reference sequence). Trimming stripped 6 bases from V and 2 bases from J, with 11 bases between. The length of the CDR3 is 12 residues. The CDR3 spells CACQGGTYEQYF. The CDR3, as DNA: TGTGCCTGCCAGGGGGGGACCTACGAGCAGTACTTC.